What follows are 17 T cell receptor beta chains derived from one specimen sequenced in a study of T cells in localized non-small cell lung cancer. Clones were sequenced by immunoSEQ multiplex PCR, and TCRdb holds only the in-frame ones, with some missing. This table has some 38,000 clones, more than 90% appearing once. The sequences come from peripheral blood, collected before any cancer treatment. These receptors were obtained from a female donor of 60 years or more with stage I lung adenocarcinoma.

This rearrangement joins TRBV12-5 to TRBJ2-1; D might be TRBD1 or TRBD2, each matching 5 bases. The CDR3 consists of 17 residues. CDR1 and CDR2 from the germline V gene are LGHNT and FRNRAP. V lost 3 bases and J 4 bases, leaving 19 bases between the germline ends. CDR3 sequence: CASGLSPDYDRYNEQFF. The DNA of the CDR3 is TGTGCTAGTGGTTTATCCCCTGACTATGACAGATACAATGAGCAGTTCTTC.

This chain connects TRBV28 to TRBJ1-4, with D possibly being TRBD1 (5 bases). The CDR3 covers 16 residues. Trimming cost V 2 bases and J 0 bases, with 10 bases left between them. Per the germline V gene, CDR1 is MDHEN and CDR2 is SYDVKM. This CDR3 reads CASSLGHAATNEKLFF. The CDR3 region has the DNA TGTGCCAGCAGTTTAGGACATGCTGCAACTAATGAAAAACTGTTTTTT.

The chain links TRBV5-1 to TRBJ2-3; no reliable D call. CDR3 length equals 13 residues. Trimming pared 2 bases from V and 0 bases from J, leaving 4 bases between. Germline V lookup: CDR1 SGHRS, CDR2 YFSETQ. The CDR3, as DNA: TGCGCCAGCAGCTTAGGGAGCACAGATACGCAGTATTTT. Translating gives CASSLGSTDTQYF.

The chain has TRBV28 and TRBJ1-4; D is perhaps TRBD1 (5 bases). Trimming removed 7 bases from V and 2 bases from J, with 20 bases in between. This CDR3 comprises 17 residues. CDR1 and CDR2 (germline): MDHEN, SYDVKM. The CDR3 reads CASTGLRGVGTNEKLFF. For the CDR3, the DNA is TGTGCCAGCACCGGACTCCGGGGGGTTGGGACTAATGAAAAACTGTTTTTT.

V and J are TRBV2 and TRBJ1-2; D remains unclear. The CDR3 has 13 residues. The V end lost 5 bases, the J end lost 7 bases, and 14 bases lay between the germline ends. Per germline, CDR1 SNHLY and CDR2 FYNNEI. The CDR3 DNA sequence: TGTGCCAGCAGTTCATCGCGCCTCCCTGGCTACACCTTC. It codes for CASSSSRLPGYTF.

This CDR3 reads CATSRDLGSSNEKLFF. In DNA form, the CDR3 reads TGTGCCACCAGCAGAGATCTGGGGTCCTCTAATGAAAAACTGTTTTTT. V and J are TRBV15 and TRBJ1-4; D remains ambiguous. Trimming stripped 0 bases from V and 3 bases from J, with 11 bases between. The germline V gene encodes CDR1 LNHNV and CDR2 YYDKDF (reference sequence). The CDR3 covers 16 residues.

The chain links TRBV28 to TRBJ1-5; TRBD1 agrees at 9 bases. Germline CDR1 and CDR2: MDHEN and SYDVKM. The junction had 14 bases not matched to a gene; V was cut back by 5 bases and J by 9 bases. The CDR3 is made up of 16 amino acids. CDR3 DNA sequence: TGTGCCAGCAGTACCAGGCCGGGACAGGGCCGCAGGCCCCAGCATTTT. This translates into CASSTRPGQGRRPQHF.

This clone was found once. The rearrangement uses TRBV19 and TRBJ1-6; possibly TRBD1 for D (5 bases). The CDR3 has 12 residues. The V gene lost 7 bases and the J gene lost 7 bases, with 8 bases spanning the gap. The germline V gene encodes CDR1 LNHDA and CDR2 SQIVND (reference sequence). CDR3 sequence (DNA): TGTGCCAGTACGGGGGGGAATTCACCCCTCCACTTT. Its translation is CASTGGNSPLHF.

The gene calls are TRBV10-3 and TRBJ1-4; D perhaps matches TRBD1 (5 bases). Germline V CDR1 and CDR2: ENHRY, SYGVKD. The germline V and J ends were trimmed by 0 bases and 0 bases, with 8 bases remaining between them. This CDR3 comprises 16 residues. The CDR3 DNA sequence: TGTGCCATCAGTGAGTCCACAGGAGCAACTAATGAAAAACTGTTTTTT. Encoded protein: CAISESTGATNEKLFF.

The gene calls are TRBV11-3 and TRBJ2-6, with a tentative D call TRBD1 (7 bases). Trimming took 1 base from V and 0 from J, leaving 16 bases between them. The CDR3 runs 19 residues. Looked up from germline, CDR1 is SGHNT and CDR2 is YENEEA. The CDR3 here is CASSLAGGIENSGANVLTF. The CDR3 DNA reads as TGTGCCAGCAGCTTAGCAGGGGGGATCGAAAACTCTGGGGCCAACGTCCTGACTTTC.

The DNA for the CDR3 is TGTGCCAGCTTCAGGGATGAATTCACCTACGAGCAGTACTTC. It translates to CASFRDEFTYEQYF. The J gene is TRBJ2-7, the V gene TRBV2; tentatively, D is TRBD1 (5 bases). V dropped 8 bases and J dropped 2 bases, with 16 bases sitting between them. The CDR3 is made up of 14 amino acids. CDR1 and CDR2 from the germline V gene are SNHLY and FYNNEI.

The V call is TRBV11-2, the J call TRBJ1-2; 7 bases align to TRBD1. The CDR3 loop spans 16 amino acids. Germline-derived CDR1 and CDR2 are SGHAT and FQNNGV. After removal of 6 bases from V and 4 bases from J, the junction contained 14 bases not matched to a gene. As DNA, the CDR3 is TGTGCCAGCAGACCTGGGACAGCCCCCGGCGGCTATGGCTACACCTTC. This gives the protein CASRPGTAPGGYGYTF.

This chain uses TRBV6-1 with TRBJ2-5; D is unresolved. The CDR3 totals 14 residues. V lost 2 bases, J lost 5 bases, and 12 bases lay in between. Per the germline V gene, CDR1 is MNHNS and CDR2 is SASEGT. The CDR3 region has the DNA TGTGCCAGCAGTGAACGGCCGGGTGGGGAGACCCAGTACTTC. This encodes CASSERPGGETQYF.

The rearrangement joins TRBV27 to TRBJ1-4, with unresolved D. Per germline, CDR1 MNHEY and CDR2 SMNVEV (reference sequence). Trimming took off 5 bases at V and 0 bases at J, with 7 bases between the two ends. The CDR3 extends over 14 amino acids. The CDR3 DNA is TGTGCCAGCAGTGGTGTAACAACTAATGAAAAACTGTTTTTT. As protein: CASSGVTTNEKLFF.

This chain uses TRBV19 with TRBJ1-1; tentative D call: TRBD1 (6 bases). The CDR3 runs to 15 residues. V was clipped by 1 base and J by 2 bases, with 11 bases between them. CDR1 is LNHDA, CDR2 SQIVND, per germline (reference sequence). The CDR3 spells CASSIVTGPNTEAFF. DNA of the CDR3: TGTGCCAGTAGTATAGTGACAGGACCAAACACTGAAGCTTTCTTT.

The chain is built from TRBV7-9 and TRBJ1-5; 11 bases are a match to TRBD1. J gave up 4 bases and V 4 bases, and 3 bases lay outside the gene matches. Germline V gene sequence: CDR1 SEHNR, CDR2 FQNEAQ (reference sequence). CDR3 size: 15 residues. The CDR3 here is CASSSWDRGNQPQHF. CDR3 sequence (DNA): TGTGCCAGCAGCTCGTGGGACAGGGGGAATCAGCCCCAGCATTTT. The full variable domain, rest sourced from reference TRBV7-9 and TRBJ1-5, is DTGVSQNPRHKITKRGQNVTFRCDPISEHNRLYWYRQTLGQGPEFLTYFQNEAQLEKSRLLSDRFSAERPKGSFSTLEIQRTEQGDSAMYLCASSSWDRGNQPQHFGDGTRLSIL.

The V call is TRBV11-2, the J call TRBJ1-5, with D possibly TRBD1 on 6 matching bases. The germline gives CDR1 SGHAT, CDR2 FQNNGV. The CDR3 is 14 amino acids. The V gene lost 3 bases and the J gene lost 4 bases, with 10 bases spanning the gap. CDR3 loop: CASSFGQSNQPQHF. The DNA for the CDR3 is TGTGCCAGCAGCTTTGGACAGTCAAATCAGCCCCAGCATTTT.